The 18 T cell receptor beta chains below were found in one sample sequenced in a study of technical replicates of blood from several donors. Measured with immunoSEQ multiplex PCR; TCRdb has only the in-frame clones, and not every one. The profile shows just under 85,000 clones, approximately 90% of them singletons. Sequenced: T cells isolated from PBMCs. The receptors stem from a human donor in good health.

The V gene is TRBV9, the J gene TRBJ1-2; perhaps TRBD1 as D (6 bases). The CDR3 extends over 18 amino acids. Trimming removed 0 bases at V and 6 bases at J, with 24 bases between. Germline CDR1 and CDR2: SGDLS and YYNGEE. In nucleotides, the CDR3 is TGTGCCAGCAGCGTAGTGGCCACCCCCTACAGGGATTCGGATGGCTACACCTTC. Protein product: CASSVVATPYRDSDGYTF.

The chain recombines TRBV6-5 with TRBJ1-3; no definite D call. The germline V gene has CDR1 MNHEY and CDR2 SVGAGI. The CDR3 sequence is 13 residues long. The V end was cut by 6 bases, the J end by 0 bases, with 6 bases between. CDR3 bases: TGTGCCAGCAGAAGTAGCTCTGGAAACACCATATATTTT. Protein product: CASRSSSGNTIYF.

The chain uses TRBV29-1 and TRBJ2-1; possibly TRBD1 for D (5 bases). Germline loops: CDR1 SQVTM, CDR2 ANQGSEA. V was shortened by 0 bases and J by 13 bases, with 16 bases between the two germline ends. This CDR3 has 13 residues. In nucleotides, the CDR3 is TGCAGCGTTGAAGATCGAGGCCAGGGCGTCCAGTTCTTC. Translation gives CSVEDRGQGVQFF.

This sequence joins TRBV5-1 and TRBJ2-7; 10 nucleotides agree with TRBD1. V shed 7 bases and J 6 bases; nucleotides not matched to a gene: 4. Germline CDR1 SGHRS, CDR2 YFSETQ. This CDR3 region has 12 residues. CDR3 bases: TGCGCCAGCCGCCGGACAGGGGGCGAGCAGTACTTC. Translation: CASRRTGGEQYF.

This clone was detected only a few times. The chain carries TRBV2 and TRBJ1-5, with 10 bases fitting TRBD1. The CDR3 is 14 residues long. Losses at the gene ends were 4 bases for V and 6 bases for J; bases not matched to a gene: 3. Germline V gene lookup returns CDR1 SNHLY and CDR2 FYNNEI. The CDR3 reads CASSVGQGSQPQHF. The CDR3 coding sequence is TGTGCCAGCAGTGTGGGACAGGGGAGTCAGCCCCAGCATTTT.

V usage is TRBV20-1 and J usage is TRBJ1-2; D gene unclear. The CDR3 has 11 amino acids. The V end was cut by 5 bases, the J end by 5 bases, with 9 bases between. Germline assignment: CDR1 DFQATT and CDR2 SNEGSKA (reference sequence). The DNA of the CDR3 is TGCAGTGCTCCGGTGGAGTATGGCTACACCTTC. Translation gives CSAPVEYGYTF.

J is TRBJ2-3 and V is TRBV5-1; tentative D call: TRBD1 (6 bases). Trimming cost V 3 bases and J 6 bases, with 17 bases left between them. The CDR3 totals 15 residues. Germline CDR1 reads SGHRS; CDR2 reads YFSETQ. The CDR3 spells CASSWTVETPDTQYF. The CDR3 DNA sequence: TGCGCCAGCAGCTGGACAGTCGAGACCCCGGATACGCAGTATTTT.

CDR3 protein: CASSPIGYGGGTEAFF. The CDR3 coding sequence is TGTGCCAGCAGCCCAATTGGATATGGGGGCGGCACTGAAGCTTTCTTT. The V and J genes are TRBV14 and TRBJ1-1; possible D gene TRBD1, 6 bases. V was cut by 4 bases and J by 4 bases, with 19 bases left in between. Germline loops: CDR1 SGHDN, CDR2 FVKESK. This CDR3 has 16 amino acids.

The V and J genes are TRBV5-1 and TRBJ1-5; 7 bases are shared with TRBD1. V lost 2 bases to trimming and J lost 3 bases; unmatched junction nucleotides: 5. The germline V gene has CDR1 SGHRS and CDR2 YFSETQ. The CDR3 has 15 amino acids. For the CDR3, the DNA is TGCGCCAGCAGCTTAACAGGGGAAACCAATCAGCCCCAGCATTTT. Amino acids: CASSLTGETNQPQHF.

The chain combines TRBV5-1 with TRBJ2-1, with 9 bases identical to TRBD1. The junction had 5 bases not matched to a gene; V was cut back by 0 bases and J by 7 bases. This CDR3 has 15 residues. Germline V CDR1 and CDR2: SGHRS, YFSETQ. The CDR3: CASSLGTGGKNEQFF. The CDR3, as DNA: TGCGCCAGCAGCTTGGGTACAGGGGGCAAGAATGAGCAGTTCTTC.

The CDR3 spells CASSPLSSGATGELFF. The CDR3 region has the DNA TGTGCCAGCAGCCCCCTAAGTAGCGGGGCCACCGGGGAGCTGTTTTTT. This chain links TRBV14 with TRBJ2-2, with 8 bases that match TRBD2. This CDR3 has 16 amino acids. J gave up 4 bases and V 4 bases, and 8 bases lay outside the gene matches. CDR1 and CDR2 from the germline V gene are SGHDN and FVKESK.

V and J are TRBV7-3 and TRBJ1-3, with a tentative D call TRBD1 (6 bases). V shed 2 bases and J shed 0 bases, with 23 bases lying between them. Germline CDR1 reads SGHTA; CDR2 reads FQGTGA. The CDR3 is made up of 20 amino acids. CDR3 bases: TGTGCCAGCAGCTTACAGGGGTCGACAGGAGTTAGGAGCTCTGGAAACACCATATATTTT. It codes for CASSLQGSTGVRSSGNTIYF. Full variable domain (remainder filled in from reference TRBV7-3 and TRBJ1-3): GAGVSQTPSNKVTEKGKYVELRCDPISGHTALYWYRQSLGQGPEFLIYFQGTGAADDSGLPNDRFFAVRPEGSVSTLKIQRTERGDSAVYLCASSLQGSTGVRSSGNTIYFGEGSWLTVV.

The chain's CDR3 is CASSQVRTGNNEQFF. CDR3 nucleotides: TGCGCCAGCAGCCAAGTAAGGACAGGGAACAATGAGCAGTTCTTC. The genes are TRBV4-1 and TRBJ2-1; 8 bases are a match to TRBD1. Germline V gives CDR1 MGHRA, CDR2 YSYEKL. This CDR3 has 15 residues. V shed 1 base and J 5 bases; nucleotides not matched to a gene: 4.

This clone was found a few times. The V gene is TRBV7-9, the J gene TRBJ2-2; possibly TRBD1 for D (6 bases). V gave up 6 bases and J gave up 6 bases, with 23 bases separating them. The CDR3 extends over 17 amino acids. CDR1 and CDR2 from the germline V gene are SEHNR and FQNEAQ (reference sequence). The CDR3 DNA reads as TGTGCCAGCAGGCCACCGTCAGGGGAAATACAGGCCGGGGAGCTGTTTTTT. This translates into CASRPPSGEIQAGELFF.

J is TRBJ1-1 and V is TRBV30; TRBD1 might be the D (6 bases). Trimming removed 0 bases from V and 4 bases from J, with 15 bases in between. Germline CDR1 reads GTSNPN; CDR2 reads SVGIG (reference sequence). The length of the CDR3 is 15 residues. CDR3 DNA: TGTGCCTGGAGTGTGGCGACAGGTCCTTCCACTGAAGCTTTCTTT. This encodes CAWSVATGPSTEAFF.

Written as DNA, the CDR3 is TGCGCCAACATAGCGGGAGGGCCGGCGGAGACCCAGTACTTC. It specifies CANIAGGPAETQYF. This rearrangement joins TRBV4-1 to TRBJ2-5, with 11 bases aligning to TRBD2. The ends lost 10 bases at V and 5 bases at J; junction bases unmatched: 9. CDR1 is MGHRA, CDR2 YSYEKL, per germline. The CDR3 is 14 amino acids.

This chain links TRBV15 with TRBJ2-3, with 7 bases that match TRBD2. The germline CDR1 and CDR2 sequences are LNHNV and YYDKDF (reference sequence). The trim removed 9 bases at V and 2 bases at J, leaving 8 bases unmatched. The CDR3 is made up of 14 amino acids. The CDR3 DNA reads TGTGCCACAAGACTAGCTCAACACACAGATACGCAGTATTTT. This encodes CATRLAQHTDTQYF.

V usage is TRBV6-5 and J usage is TRBJ2-7, with D maybe TRBD2 (5 bases). Germline assignment: CDR1 MNHEY and CDR2 SVGAGI. Trimming cost V 2 bases and J 5 bases, with 10 bases left between them. The CDR3 has 13 residues. The CDR3 sequence: CASSYQLRDEQYF. The CDR3 nucleotides read TGTGCCAGCAGTTACCAGTTGAGGGACGAGCAGTACTTC.